A selection of T cell receptor beta chains follows, all from one sample in a study of immune evolution from preneoplasia to lung adenocarcinoma. Profiling relied on immunoSEQ multiplex PCR, and the TCRdb table lists in-frame clones only, not all of them. The table lists 3,000 to 4,000 clones, roughly 70% of them singletons. Source material: FFPE lung adenocarcinoma in situ tissue. These receptors originate from a person in their sixties or seventies with lung adenocarcinoma. Both conserved end residues are trimmed from each CDR3. Fields, in order: V gene, J gene, CDR3 protein.

TRBV4-3	TRBJ1-2	ASSQDVTTNYGYT
TRBV7-9	TRBJ2-3	ASSLAPGSGVTDTQY
TRBV14	TRBJ1-3	ASSQSTGVVAGNTIY
TRBV5-1	TRBJ2-1	ASSPGGGWVGNEQF
TRBV10-1	TRBJ2-2	ASSGRATGELF
TRBV2	TRBJ1-5	ASSSNRGSNQPQH
TRBV19	TRBJ2-7	ASSWGTGDNEQY
TRBV9	TRBJ2-3	ASSSQGKPDTQY
TRBV20-1	TRBJ2-7	SARGGYEQY
TRBV10-2	TRBJ1-2	ASSESRSDGYT
TRBV28	TRBJ2-5	ASSLDPEQGQETQY
TRBV30	TRBJ1-2	AWSAYRDKLNYGYT
TRBV6-1	TRBJ2-7	ASSTGGWSYEQY
TRBV7-9	TRBJ1-5	ATQGNNQPQH
TRBV7-9	TRBJ2-7	ASSQRDFNSYEQY
TRBV18	TRBJ1-5	ASSPTGGVSNQPQH
TRBV4-2	TRBJ2-5	ASSRGTSGGETQY
TRBV6-5	TRBJ1-2	ASSYHRDSMLGYT
TRBV13	TRBJ2-5	ASSQKLAGDNQETQY
TRBV27	TRBJ1-1	ASSLQVGTGGTEAF
TRBV29-1	TRBJ2-6	SVEKDASGANVLT
TRBV14	TRBJ1-6	ASSQHLGQRPGALH
TRBV2	TRBJ1-1	ASVKALDGVNTEAF
TRBV7-2	TRBJ2-5	ASRVGQAQETQY
TRBV7-9	TRBJ2-1	ASSPRTSTHNEQF
TRBV11-3	TRBJ2-3	ASSLPSGGWADTQY
TRBV9	TRBJ2-3	ASSLVGDTQY
TRBV7-9	TRBJ1-2	ASSLTVYGYT